This record covers a single T cell receptor beta chain. Its matching antigen is unknown. Unique molecular identifiers tagged the TCRbeta library. TCRdb re-derived calls from the PCR reads in MiXCR, one entry per CDR3 protein. In the table there are about 580,000 distinct CDR3 sequences, 23% of which are singletons. This entry comes from a study of T-cell reconstitution after alpha-beta-depleted transplantation in children. The study's findings and limits: After one year, T-cell counts and TCRbeta diversity mostly came from new T cells. Some patients' high day-60 TCRbeta diversity was attributed to recipient cells surviving conditioning. After transplant, at about two months, alpha-beta T cells were reportedly derived from several hundred expanded graft clones.

The CDR3 loop spans 15 amino acids. Sequenced material: PBMCs, mostly from graft donor cells, taken 360 days after TCRalphabeta/CD19-depleted stem cell transplant. This TCR derives from a boy in the first two years of life who had a stem cell transplant for acute myeloid leukemia, so the T cells may come from the graft donor. The V and J genes are TRBV21-1 and TRBJ1-5; TRBD1, the D gene given by the table, was not confirmed from the DNA. TRBV21-1 is noted as a pseudogene. The CDR3 spells CASSKGGQGDEPQHF. The CDR3 nucleotides are TGTGCCAGCAGCAAAGGGGGACAGGGGGATGAACCCCAGCATTTT.